These T cell receptor beta chains were read from a single sample in a study of blood T cell repertoires in COVID-19. Method: immunoSEQ multiplex PCR; TCRdb's copy keeps in-frame clones and lacks some. Among roughly 230,000 clones listed, 70% to 90% were seen once. Sequenced sample: PBMCs or T cells enriched from blood (not recorded which). The receptors come from a woman in her forties or fifties who had been exposed to COVID-19. Each CDR3 is given with its conserved first and last residue. A D gene is named only where the DNA matches it firmly. Clone size is given for some rows only: seen once, a few or many times, or a class if the clone is expanded.

. . TRBJ1-4 TRBV27 CASSSTGEYEKLFF TGTGCCAGCAGTTCGACAGGAGAATACGAAAAACTGTTTTTT
. TRBD1 TRBJ2-2 TRBV27 CASRRQGAPTNTGELFF TGTGCCAGCAGGCGACAGGGGGCTCCAACGAACACCGGGGAGCTGTTTTTT
. TRBD1 TRBJ2-2 TRBV24-1 CATSDQTPGTGNTGELFF TGTGCCACCAGTGATCAGACCCCCGGGACAGGGAACACCGGGGAGCTGTTTTTT
. TRBD1 TRBJ2-1 TRBV27 CASQTGTGTGEQFF TGTGCCAGCCAAACCGGGACAGGGACGGGTGAGCAGTTCTTC
. TRBD1 TRBJ1-4 TRBV7-2 CASSSDRSNEKLFF TGTGCCAGCAGCTCGGACAGGTCTAATGAAAAACTGTTTTTT
. . TRBJ1-1 TRBV14 CASSQDPQGRAFF TGTGCCAGCAGCCAAGACCCGCAGGGTAGAGCTTTCTTT
. . TRBJ1-3 TRBV4-2 CASSQDSPLSSGNTIYF TGTGCCAGCAGCCAAGATTCCCCCCTGAGCTCTGGAAACACCATATATTTT
many . TRBJ2-2 TRBV4-1 CASSQSLGGTGELFF TGCGCCAGCAGCCAAAGCCTGGGGGGCACCGGGGAGCTGTTTTTT
. TRBD1 TRBJ1-2 TRBV4-2 CASSQDLWDRGLWGYTF TGTGCCAGCAGCCAAGATTTGTGGGACAGGGGGCTCTGGGGCTACACCTTC
. . TRBJ1-2 TRBV5-1 CASSFATNYGYTF TGCGCCAGCAGCTTCGCTACTAACTATGGCTACACCTTC
. . TRBJ1-5 TRBV6-1 CASSEGHRVGNQPQHF TGTGCCAGCAGTGAAGGGCACAGGGTTGGCAATCAGCCCCAGCATTTT
. . TRBJ1-2 TRBV29-1 CSVVQAWGDGYTF TGCAGCGTCGTTCAGGCCTGGGGGGATGGCTACACCTTC
. TRBD2 TRBJ2-1 TRBV15 CATSRDGNGGSSYNEQFF TGTGCCACCAGCAGAGACGGTAACGGGGGGAGCTCCTACAATGAGCAGTTCTTC
. TRBD2 TRBJ2-1 TRBV19 CASGGAPRSDEQFF TGTGCCAGCGGGGGGGCCCCGCGGTCGGATGAGCAGTTCTTC
. TRBD2 TRBJ2-1 TRBV7-9 CASSPPGLAPSGQFF TGTGCCAGCAGCCCTCCGGGACTAGCCCCTTCGGGGCAGTTCTTC
. TRBD1 TRBJ2-5 TRBV14 CASSRGTGTETQYF TGTGCCAGCAGCCGTGGGACAGGGACAGAGACCCAGTACTTC
. TRBD1 TRBJ1-5 TRBV19 CASSTGQELQPQHF TGTGCCAGTAGTACTGGACAGGAACTACAGCCCCAGCATTTT
. . TRBJ1-4 TRBV4-1 CASSQVGLNEKLFF TGCGCCAGCAGCCAAGTGGGACTTAATGAAAAACTGTTTTTT
. . TRBJ2-5 TRBV5-5 CASSLTGLKETQYF TGTGCCAGCAGCTTAACAGGGCTCAAAGAGACCCAGTACTTC
. TRBD1 TRBJ1-2 TRBV28 CASSQPGQIRYTF TGTGCCAGCAGTCAACCGGGACAGATACGCTACACCTTC
. . TRBJ1-2 TRBV7-2 CASSLAAVTGYTF TGTGCCAGCAGCTTAGCGGCCGTCACTGGCTACACCTTC
. TRBD1 TRBJ1-1 TRBV5-1 CASSGEDRGYTEAFF TGCGCCAGCAGCGGGGAGGACAGGGGATATACTGAAGCTTTCTTT
. . TRBJ2-7 TRBV10-2 CASSDSYEQYF TGCGCCAGCAGTGACAGCTACGAGCAGTACTTC
. . TRBJ2-5 TRBV9 CASSVDDSRETQYF TGTGCCAGCAGCGTAGACGATAGTCGGGAGACCCAGTACTTC
. . TRBJ1-1 TRBV23-1 CASKFSDRATEAFF TGCGCCAGCAAGTTCTCTGACAGAGCCACTGAAGCTTTCTTT
few . TRBJ1-1 TRBV3-1/TRBV3-2 CASSQTGIGTEAFF TGTGCCAGCAGCCAAACAGGGATTGGGACTGAAGCTTTCTTT
. TRBD1 TRBJ2-1 TRBV2 CASTPGDRDNEQFF TGTGCCAGCACCCCAGGGGACAGGGACAATGAGCAGTTCTTC
. . TRBJ1-4 TRBV28 CASIYSGVQGTPFF TGTGCCAGCATCTACTCAGGGGTCCAGGGGACCCCTTTTTTT
. . TRBJ2-6 TRBV6-6 CASRPREAYGANVLTF TGTGCCAGCAGACCCAGGGAGGCGTACGGGGCCAACGTCCTGACTTTC
. TRBD1 TRBJ1-5 TRBV19 CASSIGDRSNQPQHF TGTGCCAGTAGTATTGGGGACAGAAGCAATCAGCCCCAGCATTTT
. . TRBJ1-2 TRBV12-3/TRBV12-4 CASSFGEGGYTF .
. . TRBJ2-3 TRBV7-2 CASSFPTGVGADTQYF TGTGCCAGCAGCTTCCCTACGGGGGTGGGGGCAGATACGCAGTATTTT
. . TRBJ2-3 TRBV5-1 CASSLSQATDTQYF TGCGCCAGCAGCTTATCACAGGCCACAGATACGCAGTATTTT
. . TRBJ1-1 TRBV7-9 CASSPTGIAEAFF TGTGCCAGCAGCCCTACAGGGATTGCTGAAGCTTTCTTT
once . TRBJ1-5 TRBV6-4 CASSLQGRGNQPQHF TGTGCCAGCAGCCTCCAGGGGAGGGGCAATCAGCCCCAGCATTTT
. TRBD2 TRBJ2-3 TRBV3-1/TRBV3-2 CASSQGASGGRDTQYF TGTGCCAGCAGCCAAGGGGCTAGCGGGGGTAGGGATACGCAGTATTTT
. . TRBJ1-5 TRBV24-1 CATSDSRGGGQPQHF TGTGCCACCAGTGATTCCAGGGGCGGGGGCCAGCCCCAGCATTTT
. . TRBJ1-4 TRBV28 CASSSQGGRSNEKLFF TGTGCCAGCAGTAGTCAGGGTGGGCGGTCTAATGAAAAACTGTTTTTT
. TRBD1 TRBJ1-1 TRBV3-1/TRBV3-2 CASSKTGGARTEAFF TGTGCCAGCAGTAAAACAGGGGGCGCGAGAACTGAAGCTTTCTTT
. TRBD1 TRBJ2-1 TRBV7-9 CASSPGQGSYNEQFF TGTGCCAGCAGCCCGGGACAGGGATCCTACAATGAGCAGTTCTTC
. . TRBJ2-3 TRBV6-6 CASSYGGPETQYF TGTGCCAGCAGTTATGGGGGCCCTGAGACGCAGTATTTT